A single sample gave rise to the 18 T cell receptor beta chains below, sequenced in a study of blood T cell repertoires in COVID-19. The data were produced by immunoSEQ multiplex PCR, yet TCRdb's version contains in-frame clones alone and is incomplete. The sample has some 250,000 clones; 70% to 85% are singletons. Specimen: PBMCs or T cells enriched from blood (not recorded which). The receptors were gathered from a man between 40 and 49 years old who had recovered from COVID-19.

The chain uses TRBV7-6 and TRBJ2-3, with 13 nucleotides matching TRBD2. CDR1 SGHVS and CDR2 FNYEAQ come from the germline V gene. With 5 bases clipped from V and 2 bases from J, the junction kept 10 bases outside the gene matches. The CDR3 length is 18 residues. The CDR3 DNA reads TGTGCCAGCAGCCCGCGGACTAGCGGGGGCACCGCCACAGATACGCAGTATTTT. Protein: CASSPRTSGGTATDTQYF. Based on the CDR3 plus reference TRBV7-6 and TRBJ2-3, the full variable domain is GAGVSQSPRYKVTKRGQDVALRCDPISGHVSLYWYRQALGQGPEFLTYFNYEAQQDKSGLPNDRFSAERPEGSISTLTIQRTEQRDSAMYRCASSPRTSGGTATDTQYFGPGTRLTVL.

The CDR3 spells CASSYSGGGSNQKLFF. The CDR3 nucleotides read TGTGCCAGCAGTTACTCTGGGGGGGGGTCGAATCAAAAACTGTTTTTT. This sequence joins TRBV6-5 and TRBJ1-4, with TRBD1 as a possible D gene (5 bases). V was trimmed by 0 bases and J by 9 bases, leaving 17 bases between them. Germline loops: CDR1 MNHEY, CDR2 SVGAGI. The CDR3 totals 16 residues.

This chain links TRBV24-1 with TRBJ2-3, with D possibly matching TRBD1 (6 bases). The CDR3 sequence is 14 residues long. The V and J ends lost 7 bases and 1 base respectively, with 11 bases between them. In germline, CDR1 is KGHDR, CDR2 SFDVKD. DNA of the CDR3: TGTGCCACCAGCGTACAGGGCGGCACAGATACGCAGTATTTT. Amino acid sequence: CATSVQGGTDTQYF.

The J gene is TRBJ1-2, the V gene TRBV9; 7 bases map to TRBD1. CDR3 size: 13 residues. Germline V gives CDR1 SGDLS, CDR2 YYNGEE. The ends lost 0 bases at V and 7 bases at J; junction bases unmatched: 3. The chain's CDR3 is CASSVGAGGGYTF. CDR3 nucleotides: TGTGCCAGCAGCGTAGGGGCAGGGGGTGGCTACACCTTC.

The chain employs TRBV5-1 and TRBJ2-5; no reliable D call. Trimming removed 0 bases from V and 2 bases from J, with 8 bases in between. The CDR3 is 14 amino acids. Germline values: CDR1 SGHRS, CDR2 YFSETQ. CDR3 in amino acids: CASSLATQQETQYF. The CDR3 DNA follows: TGCGCCAGCAGCTTGGCCACACAACAAGAGACCCAGTACTTC.

The J gene is TRBJ1-2, the V gene TRBV10-1, with 8 bases lining up with TRBD1. Germline V gene sequence: CDR1 WNHNN, CDR2 SYGVQD (reference sequence). This CDR3 contains 14 residues. V trimming: 7 bases; J trimming: 2 bases; junction bases outside the gene matches: 6. The CDR3, as DNA: TGCGCCAGCACGAGGGGACAGGAGAACTATGGCTACACCTTC. It specifies CASTRGQENYGYTF.

The J gene is TRBJ1-2, the V gene TRBV14, with TRBD1 as a possible D gene (6 bases). In germline, CDR1 is SGHDN, CDR2 FVKESK. The CDR3 runs 14 residues. Trimming shortened V by 3 bases and J by 8 bases, and 16 bases separated the two germline ends. The CDR3 reads CASSHRTGSTGYTF. The CDR3 DNA sequence: TGTGCCAGCAGCCACCGTACAGGGTCGACAGGCTACACCTTC.

This chain uses TRBV28 with TRBJ1-6; no firm D call. Trimming left V 5 bases short and J 9 bases short, with 11 bases between. CDR3 length: 13 residues. Germline CDR1 MDHEN, CDR2 SYDVKM. The CDR3 is CASSGPYGSPLHF. The CDR3 coding sequence is TGTGCCAGCAGTGGGCCATACGGTTCACCCCTCCACTTT.

The chain has TRBV29-1 and TRBJ1-4; D perhaps matches TRBD1 (6 bases). The V end lost 4 bases, the J end lost 1 base, and 7 bases lay between the germline ends. The CDR3 sequence is 13 residues long. Germline CDR1 reads SQVTM; CDR2 reads ANQGSEA. CDR3 in amino acids: CSVGGGTNEKLFF. The CDR3 coding sequence is TGCAGCGTTGGAGGGGGAACTAATGAAAAACTGTTTTTT.

The count of this clone is one. The rearrangement uses TRBV24-1 and TRBJ2-3; 10 bases line up with TRBD2. The V and J ends lost 2 bases and 5 bases, in that order; junction bases with no gene match: 3. Germline V lookup: CDR1 KGHDR, CDR2 SFDVKD. The CDR3 is made up of 15 amino acids. The chain's CDR3 is CATSDYSGRRDTQYF. DNA of the CDR3: TGTGCCACCAGTGATTATAGCGGGAGGAGAGATACGCAGTATTTT.

This chain's CDR3 is CASSQGHPGGYGYTF. The CDR3 bases are TGCGCCAGCAGCCAAGGACACCCGGGGGGCTATGGCTACACCTTC. The V call is TRBV4-3, the J call TRBJ1-2, with a possible D match to TRBD1 (5 bases). Germline V gene sequence: CDR1 LGHNA, CDR2 YSLEER. This CDR3 has 15 amino acids. With 1 base removed from V and 4 bases from J, the gap between germline ends came to 13 bases.

The rearrangement joins TRBV5-1 to TRBJ2-3; D is unresolved. The CDR3 spans 15 residues. The germline V and J ends were trimmed by 1 base and 0 bases, with 9 bases remaining between them. Germline V gene lookup returns CDR1 SGHRS and CDR2 YFSETQ. CDR3 DNA: TGCGCCAGCAGCTTGCCTCTAGGAAGCACAGATACGCAGTATTTT. Amino acids: CASSLPLGSTDTQYF.

The chain joins TRBV4-1 to TRBJ1-2; 9 nucleotides agree with TRBD1. V shed 4 bases and J 4 bases; nucleotides not matched to a gene: 10. This CDR3 spans 16 amino acids. Germline CDR1 is MGHRA and CDR2 is YSYEKL. In DNA form, the CDR3 reads TGCGCCAGCAGCCCCCGTTCCGGGGACAGGGCCTATGGCTACACCTTC. Translation: CASSPRSGDRAYGYTF.

The chain joins TRBV11-2 to TRBJ1-2; D might be TRBD1 (6 bases). The CDR3 has 15 amino acids. The germline V gene has CDR1 SGHAT and CDR2 FQNNGV. V was clipped by 0 bases and J by 8 bases, with 16 bases between them. The CDR3 bases are TGTGCCAGCAGCTTAGATCTGACAGGTCTAAGCGGCTACACCTTC. This encodes CASSLDLTGLSGYTF.

The rearrangement uses TRBV28 and TRBJ2-2, with D perhaps matching TRBD1 (5 bases). Trimming shortened V by 6 bases and J by 0 bases, and 14 bases separated the two germline ends. CDR1 is MDHEN, CDR2 SYDVKM, per germline. The CDR3 length is 16 residues. The CDR3 nucleotides are TGTGCCAGCAGCCACGACAGAAATACGAACACCGGGGAGCTGTTTTTT. It yields the protein CASSHDRNTNTGELFF.

The V gene is TRBV28, the J gene TRBJ2-7, with D perhaps TRBD1 (6 bases). In germline, CDR1 is MDHEN, CDR2 SYDVKM. V was cut by 2 bases and J by 0 bases, with 11 bases left in between. This CDR3 has 15 residues. DNA for the CDR3: TGTGCCAGCAGTTTACCCAGACAGGCCTCCTACGAGCAGTACTTC. Translation: CASSLPRQASYEQYF.

CDR3 nucleotide sequence: TGTGCCAGCAGCCAGGGACAGGCAGCCTACAATGAGCAGTTCTTC. Translated, it gives CASSQGQAAYNEQFF. J is TRBJ2-1 and V is TRBV7-3; 8 bases align to TRBD1. The length of the CDR3 is 15 residues. Germline V CDR1 and CDR2: SGHTA, FQGTGA. V lost 5 bases to trimming and J lost 2 bases; unmatched junction nucleotides: 5.

CDR3 residues: CASSLVGIADGTGELFF. CDR3 DNA: TGTGCCAGCAGCTTAGTTGGAATAGCGGACGGCACCGGGGAGCTGTTTTTT. The V call is TRBV7-8, the J call TRBJ2-2; a possible D gene is TRBD2 (6 bases). Germline CDR1 is SGHVS and CDR2 is FQNEAQ. There are 17 residues in the CDR3. V lost 1 base, J lost 4 bases, and 16 bases lay in between.